This entry is about one T cell receptor (beta chain). This record comes from a study of blood T cell repertoires in COVID-19. At the level of the study: Researchers got acute and convalescent COVID-19 samples from the United States, Italy and Spain. T cells, B-cell-depleted T cells, or PBMCs provided the cDNA or gDNA that served as material.

J was trimmed by 7 bases and V by 4 bases; bases with no gene match: 5. The CDR3 spans 13 residues. Germline CDR1 is SGHDN and CDR2 is FVKESK. In the study's own analysis: Estimation of nucleated cell counts was performed using reference gene primer amplification. Clones were read by immunoSEQ multiplex PCR, and TCRdb kept only the in-frame ones, dropping some. V and J calls and clone size come straight from that table; D and trimming were deduced from the DNA. The data show about 110,000 clones, roughly 82% seen once. The J gene is TRBJ2-7, the V gene TRBV14, with TRBD1 matching 9 bases. The TCR was taken from a woman older than 75 with active or convalescent COVID-19. The source material was peripheral blood. CDR3 in amino acids: CASSLWTGEEQYF. The CDR3 DNA reads as TGTGCCAGCAGCCTTTGGACAGGGGAGGAGCAGTACTTC. Together with reference TRBV14 and TRBJ2-7, the CDR3 gives the full variable domain: EAGVTQFPSHSVIEKGQTVTLRCDPISGHDNLYWYRRVMGKEIKFLLHFVKESKQDESGMPNNRFLAERTGGTYSTLKVQPAELEDSGVYFCASSLWTGEEQYFGPGTRLTVT.